The rows below give T cell receptor beta chains drawn from one sample of a study of blood T cell repertoires in COVID-19. TCRdb keeps only in-frame clones here, not all; method: immunoSEQ multiplex PCR. The sample shows about 300,000 clones, roughly 90% of them seen only once. The sequenced material came from peripheral blood. The origin of the receptors is a man aged 18 to 30 with active or convalescent COVID-19. Both conserved end residues are part of each CDR3. Each record gives: J gene, clone size, D gene, V gene, CDR3 protein, CDR3 DNA. A D gene is named only where the DNA matches it firmly. Not every row has a clone size; where given, it reads once, few, many or a size class.

j_gene: TRBJ1-4; abundance: NA; d_gene: TRBD1; v_gene: TRBV28; CDR3aa: CASSLVGQGVNEKLFF; CDR3nt: TGTGCCAGCAGTTTGGTGGGACAGGGGGTCAATGAAAAACTGTTTTTT
j_gene: TRBJ2-7; abundance: NA; d_gene: NA; v_gene: TRBV5-5; CDR3aa: CASSLGSSYEQYF; CDR3nt: TGTGCCAGCAGCTTGGGCAGCTCCTACGAGCAGTACTTC
j_gene: TRBJ2-1; abundance: once; d_gene: TRBD2; v_gene: TRBV11-3; CDR3aa: CASSSSSGRGYEQFF; CDR3nt: TGTGCCAGCAGCTCCTCTAGCGGGAGGGGGTATGAGCAGTTCTTC
j_gene: TRBJ1-1; abundance: NA; d_gene: NA; v_gene: TRBV5-8; CDR3aa: CASSTEVLRIWAFF; CDR3nt: TGTGCCAGCAGCACTGAAGTGTTGCGGATATGGGCTTTCTTT
j_gene: TRBJ1-4; abundance: NA; d_gene: TRBD1; v_gene: TRBV28; CDR3aa: CASSFYSAGGSNEKLFF; CDR3nt: TGTGCCAGCAGTTTCTACTCAGCAGGGGGCTCTAATGAAAAACTGTTTTTT
j_gene: TRBJ1-2; abundance: NA; d_gene: NA; v_gene: TRBV5-1; CDR3aa: CASSLKYQGAYGYTF; CDR3nt: TGCGCCAGCAGCTTGAAGTACCAGGGCGCCTATGGCTACACCTTC
j_gene: TRBJ2-2; abundance: NA; d_gene: TRBD1; v_gene: TRBV14; CDR3aa: CASSARDRMNTGELFF; CDR3nt: TGTGCCAGCAGCGCCCGGGACAGAATGAACACCGGGGAGCTGTTTTTT
j_gene: TRBJ1-1; abundance: NA; d_gene: NA; v_gene: TRBV27; CDR3aa: CASSSQFITEAFF; CDR3nt: TGTGCCAGCAGTTCACAGTTTATCACTGAAGCTTTCTTT
j_gene: TRBJ1-5; abundance: NA; d_gene: NA; v_gene: TRBV14; CDR3aa: CASSTGLGESNQPQHF; CDR3nt: TGTGCCAGCAGCACAGGGTTGGGTGAGAGCAATCAGCCCCAGCATTTT
j_gene: TRBJ1-2; abundance: NA; d_gene: TRBD1; v_gene: TRBV10-3; CDR3aa: CAIMGSGGSYGYTF; CDR3nt: TGTGCCATCATGGGGTCAGGGGGCAGCTATGGCTACACCTTC
j_gene: TRBJ1-5; abundance: NA; d_gene: TRBD1; v_gene: TRBV4-1; CDR3aa: CASSQDGRGLNQPQHF; CDR3nt: TGCGCCAGCAGCCAAGACGGCAGGGGGCTCAATCAGCCCCAGCATTTT
j_gene: TRBJ2-5; abundance: NA; d_gene: TRBD2; v_gene: TRBV18; CDR3aa: CASSIAGGPQETQYF; CDR3nt: TGTGCCAGCTCCATAGCGGGGGGCCCACAAGAGACCCAGTACTTC
j_gene: TRBJ2-3; abundance: NA; d_gene: TRBD1; v_gene: TRBV4-1; CDR3aa: CASSRNRGPALDTQYF; CDR3nt: TGCGCCAGCAGCCGTAACAGGGGTCCCGCGTTGGATACGCAGTATTTT
j_gene: TRBJ2-3; abundance: few; d_gene: TRBD1; v_gene: TRBV24-1; CDR3aa: CATSGSPRTGIVTDTQYF; CDR3nt: TGTGCCACCAGTGGGTCCCCTCGGACAGGGATAGTCACAGATACGCAGTATTTT
j_gene: TRBJ1-2; abundance: NA; d_gene: TRBD1; v_gene: TRBV19; CDR3aa: CASRPTGVNYGYTF; CDR3nt: TGTGCCAGTAGACCGACAGGGGTTAACTATGGCTACACCTTC
j_gene: TRBJ1-5; abundance: NA; d_gene: NA; v_gene: TRBV18; CDR3aa: CASSPSGGQPQHF; CDR3nt: TGTGCCAGCTCACCATCCGGCGGTCAGCCCCAGCATTTT
j_gene: TRBJ2-1; abundance: NA; d_gene: TRBD1; v_gene: TRBV7-9; CDR3aa: CASSLDRGDNEQFF; CDR3nt: TGTGCCAGCAGCTTGGACAGGGGTGACAATGAGCAGTTCTTC
j_gene: TRBJ2-7; abundance: NA; d_gene: TRBD2; v_gene: TRBV7-9; CDR3aa: CASSEETSLFTYEQYF; CDR3nt: TGTGCCAGCAGCGAGGAGACTAGCCTTTTTACCTACGAGCAGTACTTC
j_gene: TRBJ1-3; abundance: NA; d_gene: TRBD1; v_gene: TRBV5-1; CDR3aa: CASSLRGTRTGVPGNTIYF; CDR3nt: TGCGCCAGCAGCTTGAGGGGAACCCGGACAGGGGTCCCCGGAAACACCATATATTTT
j_gene: TRBJ2-7; abundance: NA; d_gene: TRBD1; v_gene: TRBV5-1; CDR3aa: CASSWRDRPHEQYF; CDR3nt: TGCGCCAGCAGCTGGCGGGACAGGCCCCACGAGCAGTACTTC
j_gene: TRBJ2-3; abundance: NA; d_gene: TRBD2; v_gene: TRBV5-1; CDR3aa: CASSFYSGGAQDTQYF; CDR3nt: TGCGCCAGCAGCTTTTATAGCGGGGGGGCCCAAGATACGCAGTATTTT
j_gene: TRBJ1-2; abundance: NA; d_gene: NA; v_gene: TRBV7-2; CDR3aa: CASSLSPFQGGYGYTF; CDR3nt: TGTGCCAGCAGCTTATCTCCCTTCCAAGGGGGATATGGCTACACCTTC
j_gene: TRBJ2-5; abundance: NA; d_gene: NA; v_gene: TRBV7-9; CDR3aa: CASSPRTGPFQETQYF; CDR3nt: TGTGCCAGCAGCCCTCGGACTGGCCCATTCCAAGAGACCCAGTACTTC
j_gene: TRBJ1-1; abundance: once; d_gene: NA; v_gene: TRBV25-1; CDR3aa: CASRGLRGGTEAFF; CDR3nt: TGTGCCAGCAGAGGCCTCCGAGGGGGCACTGAAGCTTTCTTT
j_gene: TRBJ1-3; abundance: NA; d_gene: NA; v_gene: TRBV21-1; CDR3aa: CASSKVEAFEEGNTIYF; CDR3nt: TGTGCCAGCAGCAAAGTAGAGGCCTTTGAAGAAGGAAACACCATATATTTT
j_gene: TRBJ2-3; abundance: NA; d_gene: NA; v_gene: TRBV7-9; CDR3aa: CASSSPAGTRPLDTQYF; CDR3nt: TGTGCCAGCAGCTCCCCGGCCGGGACAAGGCCGTTGGATACGCAGTATTTT
j_gene: TRBJ2-2; abundance: NA; d_gene: TRBD1; v_gene: TRBV27; CDR3aa: CASSPGTGGTGELFF; CDR3nt: TGTGCCAGCAGTCCCGGGACAGGGGGTACCGGGGAGCTGTTTTTT
j_gene: TRBJ1-3; abundance: NA; d_gene: TRBD1; v_gene: TRBV3-1/TRBV3-2; CDR3aa: CASSRHRGGSGNTIYF; CDR3nt: TGTGCCAGCAGCCGTCACAGGGGTGGATCTGGAAACACCATATATTTT
j_gene: TRBJ2-1; abundance: NA; d_gene: TRBD2; v_gene: TRBV28; CDR3aa: CASSLRAGGYNEQFF; CDR3nt: TGTGCCAGCAGCTTAAGGGCGGGAGGGTACAATGAGCAGTTCTTC
j_gene: TRBJ2-1; abundance: NA; d_gene: TRBD2; v_gene: TRBV6-5; CDR3aa: CASSFLADPWNEQFF; CDR3nt: TGTGCCAGCAGTTTTCTAGCGGACCCTTGGAATGAGCAGTTCTTC
j_gene: TRBJ2-1; abundance: once; d_gene: TRBD2; v_gene: TRBV9; CDR3aa: CASSPGLAGKVNEQFF; CDR3nt: TGTGCCAGCAGCCCCGGACTAGCGGGAAAGGTCAATGAGCAGTTCTTC
j_gene: TRBJ1-4; abundance: NA; d_gene: NA; v_gene: TRBV19; CDR3aa: CASSIVRWESATNEKLFF; CDR3nt: TGTGCCAGTAGTATAGTTCGTTGGGAGTCCGCAACTAATGAAAAACTGTTTTTT
j_gene: TRBJ2-3; abundance: NA; d_gene: NA; v_gene: TRBV4-1; CDR3aa: CASSQDNRVGTDTQYF; CDR3nt: TGCGCCAGCAGCCAAGATAACAGGGTTGGCACAGATACGCAGTATTTT
j_gene: TRBJ1-6; abundance: NA; d_gene: TRBD1; v_gene: TRBV6-2/TRBV6-3; CDR3aa: CASSSQGSYNSPLHF; CDR3nt: TGTGCCAGCAGTTCACAGGGGTCCTATAATTCACCCCTCCACTTT
j_gene: TRBJ2-5; abundance: NA; d_gene: TRBD1; v_gene: TRBV5-1; CDR3aa: CASSVAGGETQYF; CDR3nt: TGCGCCAGCAGCGTGGCAGGGGGCGAGACCCAGTACTTC
j_gene: TRBJ2-7; abundance: once; d_gene: TRBD2; v_gene: TRBV10-3; CDR3aa: CAISETGGYEQYF; CDR3nt: TGTGCCATCAGTGAAACGGGGGGCTACGAGCAGTACTTC
j_gene: TRBJ2-1; abundance: NA; d_gene: NA; v_gene: TRBV6-5; CDR3aa: CASSPQGGYNEQFF; CDR3nt: TGTGCCAGCAGCCCCCAGGGGGGTTATAATGAGCAGTTCTTC
j_gene: TRBJ1-1; abundance: NA; d_gene: TRBD1; v_gene: TRBV29-1; CDR3aa: CSVEGDRGTEAFF; CDR3nt: TGCAGCGTCGAGGGGGACAGGGGGACTGAAGCTTTCTTT
j_gene: TRBJ2-7; abundance: few; d_gene: NA; v_gene: TRBV2; CDR3aa: CASRRTAWAQYF; CDR3nt: TGTGCCAGCAGGCGGACTGCTTGGGCGCAGTACTTC
j_gene: TRBJ2-3; abundance: once; d_gene: TRBD2; v_gene: TRBV5-4; CDR3aa: CASSPGTSPDTQYF; CDR3nt: TGTGCCAGCAGCCCAGGGACTAGCCCAGATACGCAGTATTTT
j_gene: TRBJ1-4; abundance: NA; d_gene: TRBD1; v_gene: TRBV5-1; CDR3aa: CASRLQGGRPNEKLFF; CDR3nt: TGCGCCAGCAGATTACAGGGGGGCCGCCCGAATGAAAAACTGTTTTTT
j_gene: TRBJ2-1; abundance: NA; d_gene: NA; v_gene: TRBV27; CDR3aa: CASSLNRRNEQFF; CDR3nt: TGTGCCAGCAGTTTAAACCGGAGGAATGAGCAGTTCTTC
j_gene: TRBJ2-2; abundance: NA; d_gene: TRBD1; v_gene: TRBV13; CDR3aa: CASSFGQGSNTGELFF; CDR3nt: TGTGCCAGCAGCTTCGGACAGGGATCGAACACCGGGGAGCTGTTTTTT
j_gene: TRBJ2-1; abundance: NA; d_gene: TRBD1; v_gene: TRBV5-1; CDR3aa: CASSSQPADRENEQFF; CDR3nt: TGCGCCAGCAGCTCACAACCGGCGGACAGGGAGAATGAGCAGTTCTTC
j_gene: TRBJ2-3; abundance: NA; d_gene: NA; v_gene: TRBV6-2/TRBV6-3; CDR3aa: CASSYPDSGNTQYF; CDR3nt: TGTGCCAGCAGTTACCCGGACAGTGGAAATACGCAGTATTTT
j_gene: TRBJ2-7; abundance: NA; d_gene: TRBD1; v_gene: TRBV5-1; CDR3aa: CASSLDRGSYEQYF; CDR3nt: TGCGCCAGCAGCTTGGACAGGGGATCCTACGAGCAGTACTTC
j_gene: TRBJ2-7; abundance: once; d_gene: TRBD2; v_gene: TRBV27; CDR3aa: CASSSRGLAGGNEQYF; CDR3nt: TGTGCCAGCAGTTCCCGGGGACTAGCGGGAGGGAACGAGCAGTACTTC
j_gene: TRBJ2-2; abundance: NA; d_gene: NA; v_gene: TRBV19; CDR3aa: CASNLRDIGSHTGELFF; CDR3nt: TGTGCCAGTAACCTGAGGGACATTGGATCACACACCGGGGAGCTGTTTTTT
j_gene: TRBJ1-4; abundance: NA; d_gene: NA; v_gene: TRBV18; CDR3aa: CASSLRAGWDEKLFF; CDR3nt: TGTGCCAGCTCACTTCGCGCAGGGTGGGATGAAAAACTGTTTTTT
j_gene: TRBJ2-7; abundance: NA; d_gene: NA; v_gene: TRBV6-5; CDR3aa: CARLDYSDEQYF; CDR3nt: TGTGCCAGGCTAGACTACTCGGACGAGCAGTACTTC
j_gene: TRBJ1-5; abundance: NA; d_gene: TRBD1; v_gene: TRBV6-6; CDR3aa: CASSYWTGGNQPQHF; CDR3nt: TGTGCCAGCAGTTACTGGACAGGGGGCAATCAGCCCCAGCATTTT
j_gene: TRBJ2-1; abundance: NA; d_gene: NA; v_gene: TRBV9; CDR3aa: CASSGIVASYNEQFF; CDR3nt: TGTGCCAGCAGCGGGATAGTAGCCTCGTACAATGAGCAGTTCTTC
j_gene: TRBJ1-1; abundance: NA; d_gene: NA; v_gene: TRBV6-5; CDR3aa: CASSYSSTEAFF; CDR3nt: TGTGCCAGCAGTTACTCCTCGACTGAAGCTTTCTTT
j_gene: TRBJ1-5; abundance: NA; d_gene: TRBD1; v_gene: TRBV27; CDR3aa: CASSLLGGGQPQHF; CDR3nt: TGTGCCAGCAGTTTACTAGGGGGCGGCCAGCCCCAGCATTTT
j_gene: TRBJ1-1; abundance: NA; d_gene: NA; v_gene: TRBV12-5; CDR3aa: CASGLGTGSRTEAFF; CDR3nt: TGTGCTAGTGGTTTGGGCACAGGGTCACGTACTGAAGCTTTCTTT
j_gene: TRBJ1-2; abundance: NA; d_gene: NA; v_gene: TRBV5-1; CDR3aa: CASSPTPGSYGYTF; CDR3nt: TGCGCCAGCAGTCCTACCCCAGGCAGCTATGGCTACACCTTC
j_gene: TRBJ1-6; abundance: NA; d_gene: NA; v_gene: TRBV28; CDR3aa: CASSTTTRMLNSPLHF; CDR3nt: TGTGCCAGCAGTACAACGACACGGATGCTTAATTCACCCCTCCACTTT